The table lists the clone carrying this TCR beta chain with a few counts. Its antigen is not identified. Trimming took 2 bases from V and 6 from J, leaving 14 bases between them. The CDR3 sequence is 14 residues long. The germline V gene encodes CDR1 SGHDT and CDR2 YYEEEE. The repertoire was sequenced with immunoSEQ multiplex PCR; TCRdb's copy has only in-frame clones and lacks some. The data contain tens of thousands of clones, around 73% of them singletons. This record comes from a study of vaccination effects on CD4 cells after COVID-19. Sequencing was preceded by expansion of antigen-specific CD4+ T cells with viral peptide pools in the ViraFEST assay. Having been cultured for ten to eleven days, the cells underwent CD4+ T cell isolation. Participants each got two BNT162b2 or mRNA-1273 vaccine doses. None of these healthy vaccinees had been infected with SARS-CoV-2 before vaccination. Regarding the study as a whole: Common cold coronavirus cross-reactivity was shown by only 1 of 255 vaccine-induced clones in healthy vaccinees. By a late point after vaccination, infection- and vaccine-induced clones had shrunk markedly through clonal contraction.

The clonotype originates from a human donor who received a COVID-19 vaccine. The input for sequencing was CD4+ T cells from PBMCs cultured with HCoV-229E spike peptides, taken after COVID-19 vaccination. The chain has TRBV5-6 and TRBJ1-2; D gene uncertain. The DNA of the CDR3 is TGTGCCAGCAGCTTTGGGTCGCTACTGAATGGCTACACCTTC. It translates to CASSFGSLLNGYTF.